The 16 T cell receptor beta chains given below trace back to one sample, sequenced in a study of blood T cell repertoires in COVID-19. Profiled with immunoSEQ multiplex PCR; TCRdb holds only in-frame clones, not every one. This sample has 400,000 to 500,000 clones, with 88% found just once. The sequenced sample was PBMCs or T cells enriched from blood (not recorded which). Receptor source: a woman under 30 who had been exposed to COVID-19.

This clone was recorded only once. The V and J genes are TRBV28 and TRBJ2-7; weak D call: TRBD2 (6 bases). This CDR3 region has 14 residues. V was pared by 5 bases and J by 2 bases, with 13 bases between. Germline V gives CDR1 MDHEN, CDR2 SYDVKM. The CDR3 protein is CASSIGEATYEQYF. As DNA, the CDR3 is TGTGCCAGCAGTATTGGGGAGGCCACCTACGAGCAGTACTTC.

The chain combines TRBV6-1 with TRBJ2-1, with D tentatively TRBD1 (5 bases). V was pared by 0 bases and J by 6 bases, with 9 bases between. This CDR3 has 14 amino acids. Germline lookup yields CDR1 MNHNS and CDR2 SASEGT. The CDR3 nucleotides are TGTGCCAGCAGTGAAGCACTAAGGGGCAATGAGCAGTTCTTC. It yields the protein CASSEALRGNEQFF.

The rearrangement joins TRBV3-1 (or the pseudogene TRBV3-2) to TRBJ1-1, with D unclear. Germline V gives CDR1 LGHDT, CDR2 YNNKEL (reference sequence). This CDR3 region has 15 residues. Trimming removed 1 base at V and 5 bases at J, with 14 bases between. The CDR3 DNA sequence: TGTGCCAGCAGCCAAGGGAAGAGCCGGGAGACTGAAGCTTTCTTT. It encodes CASSQGKSRETEAFF.

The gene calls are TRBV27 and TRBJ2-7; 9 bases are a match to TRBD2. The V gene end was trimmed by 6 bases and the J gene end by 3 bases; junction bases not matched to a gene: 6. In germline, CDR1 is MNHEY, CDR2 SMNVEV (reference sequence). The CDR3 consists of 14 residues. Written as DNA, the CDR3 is TGTGCCAGCAGCCTCCTAGCGGGATACTACGAGCAGTACTTC. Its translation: CASSLLAGYYEQYF.

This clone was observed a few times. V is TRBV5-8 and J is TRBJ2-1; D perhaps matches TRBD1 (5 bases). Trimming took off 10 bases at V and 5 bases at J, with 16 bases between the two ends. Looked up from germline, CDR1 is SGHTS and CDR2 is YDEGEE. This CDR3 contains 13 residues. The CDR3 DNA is TGTGCCGTTCCAAGGGGCCCCAACAATGAGCAGTTCTTC. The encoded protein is CAVPRGPNNEQFF.

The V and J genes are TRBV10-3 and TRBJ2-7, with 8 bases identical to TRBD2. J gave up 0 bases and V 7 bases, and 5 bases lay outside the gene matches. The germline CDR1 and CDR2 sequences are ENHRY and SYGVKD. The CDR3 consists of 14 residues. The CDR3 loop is CAITALAGSYEQYF. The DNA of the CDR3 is TGTGCCATCACGGCCCTAGCGGGCTCCTACGAGCAGTACTTC.

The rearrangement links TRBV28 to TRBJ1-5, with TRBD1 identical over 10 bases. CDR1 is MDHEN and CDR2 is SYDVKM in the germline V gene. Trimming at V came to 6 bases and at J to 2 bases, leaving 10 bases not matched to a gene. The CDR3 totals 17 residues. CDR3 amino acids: CASSRPGTGVGNQPQHF. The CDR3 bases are TGTGCCAGCAGCCGTCCCGGGACAGGGGTAGGCAATCAGCCCCAGCATTTT.

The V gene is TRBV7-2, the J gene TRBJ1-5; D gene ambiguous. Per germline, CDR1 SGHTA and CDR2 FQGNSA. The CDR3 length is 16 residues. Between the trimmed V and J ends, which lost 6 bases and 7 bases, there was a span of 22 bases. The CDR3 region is CASSGQGGVGRQPQHF. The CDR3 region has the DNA TGTGCCAGCAGTGGGCAAGGAGGAGTAGGTAGGCAGCCCCAGCATTTT.

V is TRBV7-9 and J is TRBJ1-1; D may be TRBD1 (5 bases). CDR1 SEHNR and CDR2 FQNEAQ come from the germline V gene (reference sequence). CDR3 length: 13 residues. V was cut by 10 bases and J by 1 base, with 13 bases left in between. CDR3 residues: CATRAVWNTEAFF. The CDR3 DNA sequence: TGTGCCACCAGGGCGGTTTGGAACACTGAAGCTTTCTTT.

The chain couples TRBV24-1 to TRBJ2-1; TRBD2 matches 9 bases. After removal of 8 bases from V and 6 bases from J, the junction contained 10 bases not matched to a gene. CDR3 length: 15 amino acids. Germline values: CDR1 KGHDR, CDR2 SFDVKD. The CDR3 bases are TGTGCCACCATGCGTTCAGCGGGGGGTGGCAATGAGCAGTTCTTC. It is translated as CATMRSAGGGNEQFF.

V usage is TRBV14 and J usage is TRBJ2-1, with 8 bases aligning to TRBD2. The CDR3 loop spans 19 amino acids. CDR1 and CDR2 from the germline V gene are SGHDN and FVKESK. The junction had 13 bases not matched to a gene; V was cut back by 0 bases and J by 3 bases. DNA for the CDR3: TGTGCCAGCAGCCAAGACCCTTTGGGACTAGGAGGTAGCTACAATGAGCAGTTCTTC. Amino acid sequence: CASSQDPLGLGGSYNEQFF.

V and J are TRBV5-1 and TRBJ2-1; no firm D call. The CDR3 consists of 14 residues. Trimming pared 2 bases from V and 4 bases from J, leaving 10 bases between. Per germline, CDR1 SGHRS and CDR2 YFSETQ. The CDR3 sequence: CASSLQNLYNEQFF. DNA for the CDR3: TGCGCCAGCAGCTTACAGAACCTTTACAATGAGCAGTTCTTC.

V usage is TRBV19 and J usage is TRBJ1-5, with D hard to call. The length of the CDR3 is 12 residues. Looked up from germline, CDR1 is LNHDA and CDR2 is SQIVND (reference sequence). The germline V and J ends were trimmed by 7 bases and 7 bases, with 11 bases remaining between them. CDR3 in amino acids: CASTRGSQPQHF. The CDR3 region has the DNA TGTGCCAGTACGCGCGGGTCCCAGCCCCAGCATTTT.

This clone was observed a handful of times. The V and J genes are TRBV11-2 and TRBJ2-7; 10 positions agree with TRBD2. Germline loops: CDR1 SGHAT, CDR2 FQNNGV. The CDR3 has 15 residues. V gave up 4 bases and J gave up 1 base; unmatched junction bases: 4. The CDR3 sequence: CASSYQAGGSYEQYF. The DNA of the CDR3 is TGTGCCAGCAGCTACCAAGCGGGAGGGTCCTACGAGCAGTACTTC.

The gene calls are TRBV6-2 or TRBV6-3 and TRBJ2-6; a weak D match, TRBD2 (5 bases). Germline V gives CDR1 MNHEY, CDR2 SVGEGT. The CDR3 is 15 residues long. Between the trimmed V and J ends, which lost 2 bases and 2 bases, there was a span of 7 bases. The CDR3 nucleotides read TGTGCCAGCAGTTACATGAGGGCTGGGGCCAACGTCCTGACTTTC. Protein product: CASSYMRAGANVLTF.

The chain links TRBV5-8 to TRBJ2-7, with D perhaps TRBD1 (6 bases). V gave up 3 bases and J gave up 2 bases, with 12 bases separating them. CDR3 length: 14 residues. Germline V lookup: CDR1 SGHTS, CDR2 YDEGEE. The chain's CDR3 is CASSSGTPAYEQYF. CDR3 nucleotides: TGTGCCAGCAGCTCCGGGACACCTGCCTACGAGCAGTACTTC.